These 28 T cell receptor beta chains were sequenced from one sample in a study of blood T cells in healthy people across ages. A J-beta primer mix and a sample-barcoded 5' primer were used in a second PCR of roughly 7 to 12 cycles. TCRdb used MiXCR to reprocess the 5' RACE reads, holding one entry per CDR3 protein. The data show about 280,000 distinct CDR3 sequences, with 27% seen just once and around 29% held by the top ten. Specimen: blood. The receptors were gathered from a woman aged 70-85 years in good health.

This clonotype has more than one count but fewer than ten. This chain uses TRBV19 with TRBJ2-5; weak D call: TRBD1 (5 bases). Looked up from germline, CDR1 is LNHDA and CDR2 is SQIVND (reference sequence). The CDR3 is made up of 16 amino acids. The V end lost 3 bases, the J end lost 7 bases, and 21 bases lay between the germline ends. The CDR3 reads CASSMISQGRWGTQYF. The CDR3 DNA reads as TGTGCCAGTAGTATGATCAGTCAGGGAAGATGGGGGACCCAGTACTTC.

This clonotype was counted only a few times. The chain employs TRBV7-2 and TRBJ2-7; D is perhaps TRBD1 (7 bases). This CDR3 is 14 amino acids long. V dropped 5 bases and J dropped 5 bases, with 16 bases sitting between them. CDR1 and CDR2 (germline): SGHTA, FQGNSA. As DNA, the CDR3 is TGTGCCAGCAGCCCGCCGACAGGGAGGAACGAGCAGTACTTC. The encoded protein is CASSPPTGRNEQYF.

This clonotype showed up just a few times. The V gene is TRBV12-3 or TRBV12-4, the J gene TRBJ2-5; D might be TRBD2 (6 bases). The J call is doubtful: the DNA matches TRBJ2-7 better. The CDR3 contains 13 residues. The CDR3 sequence is CASRPPGLYEQYF. The CDR3 DNA is TGTGCCAGCAGGCCTCCGGGACTCTACGAGCAGTACTTC.

The genes are TRBV6-6 and TRBJ2-7; D not resolved. Trimming left V 5 bases short and J 1 base short, with 9 bases between. The CDR3 has 13 residues. Germline loops: CDR1 MNHNY, CDR2 SVGAGI (reference sequence). In DNA, the CDR3 is TGTGCCAGCAGTAACGGACGTTCCTACGAGCAGTACTTC. It codes for CASSNGRSYEQYF.

In its sample, this clonotype was seen a few times. The chain carries TRBV27 and TRBJ1-4; a weak D match, TRBD1 (6 bases). CDR1 MNHEY and CDR2 SMNVEV come from the germline V gene (reference sequence). The length of the CDR3 is 14 residues. Between the trimmed V and J ends, which lost 2 bases and 7 bases, there was a span of 11 bases. The CDR3 DNA sequence: TGTGCCAGCAGTTTAACAGGGTTAGGTGAAAAACTGTTTTTT. Translation: CASSLTGLGEKLFF.

The chain is built from TRBV29-1 and TRBJ2-2; TRBD1 matches at 7 bases. The V gene's germline CDR1 is SQVTM and CDR2 ANQGSEA. V shed 6 bases, J shed 4 bases, and the junction held 8 bases outside the gene matches. The CDR3 extends over 14 amino acids. For the CDR3, the DNA is TGCAGCGTAAAGGACAGGACCCTCACCGGGGAGCTGTTTTTT. Translated, it gives CSVKDRTLTGELFF.

The chain has TRBV7-2 and TRBJ2-5; 14 nucleotides match TRBD2. Matching the DNA end better, TRBJ2-1 makes the J call doubtful. In germline, CDR1 is SGHTA, CDR2 FQGNSA. The CDR3 spans 17 residues. CDR3 in amino acids: CASSLEGTSGRYNEQFF. CDR3 in DNA: TGTGCCAGCAGCTTAGAAGGGACTAGCGGGAGATACAATGAGCAGTTCTTC.

J is TRBJ2-7 and V is TRBV9; 8 bases align to TRBD2. V trimming: 2 bases; J trimming: 3 bases; junction bases outside the gene matches: 7. This CDR3 contains 15 residues. The germline gives CDR1 SGDLS, CDR2 YYNGEE. CDR3 protein: CASSVGAGVSYEQYF. CDR3 sequence (DNA): TGTGCCAGCAGCGTGGGAGCGGGAGTCAGCTACGAGCAGTACTTC.

There are many counts of this clonotype. The chain joins TRBV7-2 to TRBJ2-1; 7 bases fit TRBD2. V lost 5 bases to trimming and J lost 2 bases; unmatched junction nucleotides: 6. The CDR3 is made up of 15 amino acids. Germline CDR1 reads SGHTA; CDR2 reads FQGNSA. The CDR3 loop reads CASSLTSDPYNEQFF. CDR3 sequence (DNA): TGTGCCAGCAGCCTTACTAGCGACCCCTACAATGAGCAGTTCTTC.

This clonotype was seen a few times. The J gene is TRBJ1-4, the V gene TRBV4-3, with D uncertain. The CDR3 is 18 amino acids. Deletions cut 0 bases from V and 0 bases from J, with 14 bases between. Per the germline V gene, CDR1 is LGHNA and CDR2 is YSLEER. In DNA, the CDR3 is TGCGCCAGCAGCCAAGATCCCCCTATGGGTGCAACTAATGAAAAACTGTTTTTT. Amino acids: CASSQDPPMGATNEKLFF.

Here the CDR3 reads CASSSGGTSQFF. CDR3 nucleotides: TGTGCCAGCAGCTCCGGGGGGACTAGCCAGTTCTTC. This chain links TRBV7-2 with TRBJ2-1; 9 bases line up with TRBD2. CDR1 and CDR2 (germline): SGHTA, FQGNSA. The CDR3 consists of 12 residues. V trimming: 4 bases; J trimming: 13 bases; junction bases outside the gene matches: 5.

In the case of this clonotype: One end of the junction is discordant with germline, which a read error may explain. The V call is TRBV28, the J call TRBJ2-7, with 7 bases fitting TRBD1. The CDR3 contains 17 residues. The germline V gene encodes CDR1 MDHEN and CDR2 SYDVKM. CDR3 sequence reads: CASSSGASGTARYGQYF. CDR3 in DNA: TGTGCCAGCAGCTCAGGGGCATCCGGGACAGCGAGATACGGGCAGTACTTC.

This sequence joins TRBV10-3 and TRBJ1-1; a weak D match, TRBD1 (6 bases). This CDR3 contains 14 residues. CDR1 and CDR2 from the germline V gene are ENHRY and SYGVKD. V lost 5 bases to trimming and J lost 10 bases, with 20 bases between them. CDR3 nucleotides: TGTGCCATCAGTCAACAGGGCACCAGGACCGGAGCTTTCTTT. Translation: CAISQQGTRTGAFF.

The chain uses TRBV7-9 and TRBJ2-7, with a possible D match to TRBD2 (6 bases). V gave up 5 bases and J gave up 0 bases, with 14 bases separating them. CDR3 size: 15 residues. Germline V CDR1 and CDR2: SEHNR, FQNEAQ (reference sequence). The CDR3 DNA reads as TGTGCCAGCAGCCCTTACGGAGGGAACTCCTACGAGCAGTACTTC. Protein sequence: CASSPYGGNSYEQYF.

Only a few counts were recorded for this clonotype. The chain uses TRBV5-1 and TRBJ1-2; 7 bases are a match to TRBD1. J was trimmed by 8 bases and V by 5 bases; bases with no gene match: 9. From germline, CDR1 is SGHRS and CDR2 YFSETQ. This CDR3 region has 13 residues. In DNA, the CDR3 is TGCGCCAGCAGGGTCGACAGGGCGGGAGGCTACACCTTC. This codes for CASRVDRAGGYTF.

The chain employs TRBV25-1 and TRBJ1-1, with TRBD1 identical over 7 bases. The CDR3 contains 13 residues. CDR1 and CDR2 (germline): MGHDK, SYGVNS. V gave up 4 bases and J gave up 6 bases; unmatched junction bases: 5. The CDR3 sequence: CASSVTGVAEAFF. CDR3 nucleotides: TGTGCCAGCAGTGTTACAGGGGTAGCTGAAGCTTTCTTT.

This chain links TRBV28 with TRBJ2-7, with D perhaps matching TRBD1 or TRBD2 (5 bases each). Trimming removed 3 bases from V and 7 bases from J, with 13 bases in between. There are 13 residues in the CDR3. Germline lookup yields CDR1 MDHEN and CDR2 SYDVKM. The CDR3 loop reads CASSLRGTREQYF. The DNA of the CDR3 is TGTGCCAGCAGTTTGAGGGGTACGCGGGAGCAGTACTTC.

There are a few counts of this clonotype. The chain has TRBV6-2 or TRBV6-3 and TRBJ2-7; TRBD1 or TRBD2 may be the D gene (6 bases each). Germline lookup yields CDR1 MNHEY and CDR2 SVGEGT. The CDR3 loop spans 14 amino acids. V lost 6 bases, J lost 2 bases, and 14 bases lay in between. For the CDR3, the DNA is TGTGCCAGCAGGATACAGGGAGGTACCTACGAGCAGTACTTC. This gives the protein CASRIQGGTYEQYF.

This chain links TRBV6-6 with TRBJ2-5; D is unclear. The J call is doubtful: the DNA matches TRBJ2-1 better. Per germline, CDR1 MNHNY and CDR2 SVGAGI (reference sequence). The length of the CDR3 is 12 residues. The CDR3 protein is CASGQVRNEQFF. CDR3 DNA: TGTGCCAGCGGGCAGGTGAGGAATGAGCAGTTCTTC.

This clonotype was counted ten times or more. The chain carries TRBV4-2 and TRBJ1-1; a possible D gene is TRBD1 (5 bases). The length of the CDR3 is 14 residues. CDR1 and CDR2 (germline): LGHNA, YNFKEQ. The V and J ends lost 6 bases and 0 bases respectively, with 11 bases between them. CDR3 coding DNA: TGTGCCAGCAGGTCGAGGGGCCTGAACACTGAAGCTTTCTTT. This sequence encodes CASRSRGLNTEAFF.

The CDR3 region has the DNA TGTGCCAGCTCACCTCCAGGCCCTAGCGGGGGCAATGAGCAGTTCTTC. Protein sequence: CASSPPGPSGGNEQFF. This chain joins TRBV18 and TRBJ2-5; 10 positions agree with TRBD2. The DNA end lines up better with TRBJ2-1; the J call may be wrong. CDR3 length: 16 residues. Germline values: CDR1 KGHSH, CDR2 LQKENI.

The V call is TRBV10-3, the J call TRBJ1-2; D not resolved. Germline V gene data show CDR1 as ENHRY and CDR2 as SYGVKD. The length of the CDR3 is 14 residues. V dropped 0 bases and J dropped 1 base, with 6 bases sitting between them. The CDR3 here is CAISESGSNYGYTF. The CDR3 nucleotides are TGTGCCATCAGTGAGTCGGGCAGTAACTATGGCTACACCTTC.

This clonotype occurred a few times. The V call is TRBV20-1, the J call TRBJ2-5, with unresolved D. The end of the DNA aligns better with TRBJ2-1, so the J call may be wrong. CDR1 and CDR2 from the germline V gene are DFQATT and SNEGSKA (reference sequence). This CDR3 contains 10 residues. The chain's CDR3 is CSAKKNEQFF. The CDR3 bases are TGCAGTGCTAAAAAAAATGAGCAGTTCTTC.

The chain recombines TRBV5-1 with TRBJ2-2; maybe TRBD1 (6 bases). The V end lost 2 bases, the J end lost 1 base, and 9 bases lay between the germline ends. The CDR3 covers 15 residues. The germline V gene encodes CDR1 SGHRS and CDR2 YFSETQ. The CDR3, as DNA: TGCGCCAGCAGCTTCGACAGGCAGAACACCGGGGAGCTGTTTTTT. This translates into CASSFDRQNTGELFF.

CDR3 sequence (DNA): TGTGCCAGCAGTACGGGACTAGTCTTTACCAATGAGCAGTTCTTC. Translated: CASSTGLVFTNEQFF. This chain joins TRBV6-6 and TRBJ2-1, with 8 bases identical to TRBD2. The length of the CDR3 is 15 residues. Losses at the gene ends were 5 bases for V and 6 bases for J; bases not matched to a gene: 9. CDR1 and CDR2 from the germline V gene are MNHNY and SVGAGI (reference sequence).

This clonotype was seen more than once but under ten times. This chain connects TRBV27 to TRBJ2-2; D not certain. Germline CDR1 reads MNHEY; CDR2 reads SMNVEV (reference sequence). This CDR3 is 15 amino acids long. The ends were cut back, 0 bases at V and 4 bases at J, with 9 bases in the middle. CDR3 residues: CASSLSGLVTGELFF. The CDR3 DNA reads as TGTGCCAGCAGTTTATCTGGGCTGGTCACCGGGGAGCTGTTTTTT.

This chain links TRBV7-9 with TRBJ1-2; D unresolved. Trimming shortened V by 6 bases and J by 1 base, and 12 bases separated the two germline ends. From germline, CDR1 is SEHNR and CDR2 FQNEAQ (reference sequence). The CDR3 runs 14 residues. As DNA, the CDR3 is TGTGCCAGCAGTTTGGGCGGGAATAACTATGGCTACACCTTC. Amino acid sequence: CASSLGGNNYGYTF.

This clonotype has only a few counts. The J gene is TRBJ1-6, the V gene TRBV20-1, with TRBD1 matching over 7 bases. Germline values: CDR1 DFQATT, CDR2 SNEGSKA (reference sequence). The V gene end was trimmed by 6 bases and the J gene end by 8 bases; junction bases not matched to a gene: 10. The CDR3 is made up of 14 amino acids. Here the CDR3 reads CSASVGQVDSPLHF. The CDR3 nucleotides read TGCAGTGCCAGCGTCGGACAGGTGGATTCACCCCTCCACTTT.